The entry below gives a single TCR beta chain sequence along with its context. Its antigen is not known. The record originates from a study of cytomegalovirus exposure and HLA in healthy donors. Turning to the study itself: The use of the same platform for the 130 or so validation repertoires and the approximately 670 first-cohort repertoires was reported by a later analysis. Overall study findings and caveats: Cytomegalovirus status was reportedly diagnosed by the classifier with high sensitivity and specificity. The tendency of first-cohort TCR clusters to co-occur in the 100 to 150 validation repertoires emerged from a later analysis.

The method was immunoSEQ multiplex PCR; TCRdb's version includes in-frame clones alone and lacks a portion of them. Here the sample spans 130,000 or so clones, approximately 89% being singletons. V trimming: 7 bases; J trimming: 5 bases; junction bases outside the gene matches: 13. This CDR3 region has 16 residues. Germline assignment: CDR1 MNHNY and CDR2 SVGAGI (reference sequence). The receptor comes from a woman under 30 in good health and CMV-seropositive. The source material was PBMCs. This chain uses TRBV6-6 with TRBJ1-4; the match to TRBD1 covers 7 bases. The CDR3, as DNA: TGTGCCAGCATCAACACCTGGACAGGAGGGAATGAAAAACTGTTTTTT. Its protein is CASINTWTGGNEKLFF.